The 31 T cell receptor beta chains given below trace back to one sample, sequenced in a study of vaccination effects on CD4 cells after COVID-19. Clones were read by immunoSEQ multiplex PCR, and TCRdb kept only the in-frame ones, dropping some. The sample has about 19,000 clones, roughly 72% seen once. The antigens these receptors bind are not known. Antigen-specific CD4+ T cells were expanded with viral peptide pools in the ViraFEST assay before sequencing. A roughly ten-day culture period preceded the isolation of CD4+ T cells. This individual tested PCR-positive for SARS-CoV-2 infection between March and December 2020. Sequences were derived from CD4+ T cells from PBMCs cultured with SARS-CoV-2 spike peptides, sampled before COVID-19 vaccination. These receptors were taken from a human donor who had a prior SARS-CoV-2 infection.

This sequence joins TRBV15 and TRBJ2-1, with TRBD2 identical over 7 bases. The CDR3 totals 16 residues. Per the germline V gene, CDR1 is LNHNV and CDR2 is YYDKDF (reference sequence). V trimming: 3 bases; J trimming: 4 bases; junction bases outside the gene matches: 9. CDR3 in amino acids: CATSSPPGGLYNEQFF. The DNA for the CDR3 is TGTGCCACCAGCAGTCCCCCGGGGGGACTGTACAATGAGCAGTTCTTC.

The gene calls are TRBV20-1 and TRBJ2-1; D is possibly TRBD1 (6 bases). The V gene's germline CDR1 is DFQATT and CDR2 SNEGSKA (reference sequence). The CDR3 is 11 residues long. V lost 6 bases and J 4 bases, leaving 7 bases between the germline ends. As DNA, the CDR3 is TGCAGTGCACAGGGATACAATGAGCAGTTCTTC. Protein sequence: CSAQGYNEQFF.

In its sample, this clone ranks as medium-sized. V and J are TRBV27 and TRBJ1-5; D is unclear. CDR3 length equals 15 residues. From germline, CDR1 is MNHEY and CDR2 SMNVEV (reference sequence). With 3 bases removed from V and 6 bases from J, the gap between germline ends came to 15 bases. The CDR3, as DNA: TGTGCCAGCAGTTTTGCAGGTTCTGTAGGTCAGCCCCAGCATTTT. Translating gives CASSFAGSVGQPQHF.

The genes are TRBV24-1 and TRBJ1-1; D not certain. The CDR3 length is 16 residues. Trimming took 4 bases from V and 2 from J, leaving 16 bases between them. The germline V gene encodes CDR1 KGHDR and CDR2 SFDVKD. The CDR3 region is CATSETLRVINTEAFF. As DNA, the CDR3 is TGTGCCACCAGTGAAACTTTACGGGTTATCAACACTGAAGCTTTCTTT.

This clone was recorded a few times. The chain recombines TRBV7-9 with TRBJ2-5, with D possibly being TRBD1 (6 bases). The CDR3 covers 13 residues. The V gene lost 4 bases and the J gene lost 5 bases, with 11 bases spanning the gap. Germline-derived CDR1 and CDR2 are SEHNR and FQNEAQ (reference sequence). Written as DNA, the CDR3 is TGTGCCAGCAGCTCCCAGGGGCTGGAGACCCAGTACTTC. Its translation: CASSSQGLETQYF.

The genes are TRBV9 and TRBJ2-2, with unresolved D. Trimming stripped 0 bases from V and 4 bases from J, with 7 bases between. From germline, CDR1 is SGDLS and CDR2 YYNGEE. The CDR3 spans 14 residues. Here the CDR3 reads CASSVGALTGELFF. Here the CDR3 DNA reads TGTGCCAGCAGCGTAGGGGCACTCACCGGGGAGCTGTTTTTT.

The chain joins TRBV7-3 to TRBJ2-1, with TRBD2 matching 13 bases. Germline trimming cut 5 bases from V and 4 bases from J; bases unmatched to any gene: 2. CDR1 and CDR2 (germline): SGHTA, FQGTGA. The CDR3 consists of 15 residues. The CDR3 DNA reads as TGTGCCAGCAGCAGGACTAGCGGGAGATACAATGAGCAGTTCTTC. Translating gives CASSRTSGRYNEQFF.

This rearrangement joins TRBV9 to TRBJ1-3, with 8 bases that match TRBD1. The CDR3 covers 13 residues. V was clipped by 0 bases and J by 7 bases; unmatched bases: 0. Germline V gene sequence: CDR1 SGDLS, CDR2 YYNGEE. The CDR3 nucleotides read TGTGCCAGCAGCGTAGACAGGGGGAACACCATATATTTT. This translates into CASSVDRGNTIYF. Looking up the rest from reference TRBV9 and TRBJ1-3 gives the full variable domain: DSGVTQTPKHLITATGQRVTLRCSPRSGDLSVYWYQQSLDQGLQFLIQYYNGEERAKGNILERFSAQQFPDLHSELNLSSLELGDSALYFCASSVDRGNTIYFGEGSWLTVV.

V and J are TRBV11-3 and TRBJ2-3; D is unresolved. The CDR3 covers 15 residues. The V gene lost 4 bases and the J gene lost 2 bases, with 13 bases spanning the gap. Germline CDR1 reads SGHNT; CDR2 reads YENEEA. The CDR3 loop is CASSSKGSNTDTQYF. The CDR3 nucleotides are TGTGCCAGCAGCTCGAAGGGCTCGAACACAGATACGCAGTATTTT. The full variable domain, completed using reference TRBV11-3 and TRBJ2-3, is EAGVVQSPRYKIIEKKQPVAFWCNPISGHNTLYWYLQNLGQGPELLIRYENEEAVDDSQLPKDRFSAERLKGVDSTLKIQPAELGDSAVYLCASSSKGSNTDTQYFGPGTRLTVL.

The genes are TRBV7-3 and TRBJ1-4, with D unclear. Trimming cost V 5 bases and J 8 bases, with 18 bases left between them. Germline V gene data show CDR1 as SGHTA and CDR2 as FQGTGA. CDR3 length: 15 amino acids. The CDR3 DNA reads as TGTGCCAGCAGCCTCTCGGATTTTGCGTGGGAAAAACTGTTTTTT. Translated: CASSLSDFAWEKLFF.

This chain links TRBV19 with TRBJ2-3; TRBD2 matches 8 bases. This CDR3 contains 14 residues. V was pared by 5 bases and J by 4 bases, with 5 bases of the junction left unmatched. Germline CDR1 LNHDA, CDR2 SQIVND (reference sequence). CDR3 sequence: CASSSLLAADTQYF. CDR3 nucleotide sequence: TGTGCCAGTAGTTCGTTACTAGCGGCAGATACGCAGTATTTT. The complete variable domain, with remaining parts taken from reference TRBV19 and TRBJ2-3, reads DGGITQSPKYLFRKEGQNVTLSCEQNLNHDAMYWYRQDPGQGLRLIYYSQIVNDFQKGDIAEGYSVSREKKESFPLTVTSAQKNPTAFYLCASSSLLAADTQYFGPGTRLTVL.

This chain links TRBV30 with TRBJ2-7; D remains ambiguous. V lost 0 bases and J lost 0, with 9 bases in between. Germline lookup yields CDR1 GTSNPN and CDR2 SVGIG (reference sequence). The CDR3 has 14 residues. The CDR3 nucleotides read TGTGCCTGGAGTGTTGACCTGGGCTCCTACGAGCAGTACTTC. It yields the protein CAWSVDLGSYEQYF.

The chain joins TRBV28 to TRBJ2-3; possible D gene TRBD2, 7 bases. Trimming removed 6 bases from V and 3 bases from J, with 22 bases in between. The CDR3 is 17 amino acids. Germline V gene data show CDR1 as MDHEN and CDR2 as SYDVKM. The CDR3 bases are TGTGCCAGCAGCTCTCCGGGGGCGGGAGTTGAAACAGATACGCAGTATTTT. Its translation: CASSSPGAGVETDTQYF. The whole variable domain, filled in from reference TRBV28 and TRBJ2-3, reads DVKVTQSSRYLVKRTGEKVFLECVQDMDHENMFWYRQDPGLGLRLIYFSYDVKMKEKGDIPEGYSVSREKKERFSLILESASTNQTSMYLCASSSPGAGVETDTQYFGPGTRLTVL.

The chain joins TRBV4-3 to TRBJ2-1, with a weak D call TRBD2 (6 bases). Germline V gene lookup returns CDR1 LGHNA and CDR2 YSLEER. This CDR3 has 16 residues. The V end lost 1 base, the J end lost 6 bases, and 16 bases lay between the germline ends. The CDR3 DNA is TGCGCCAGCAGCCAAGGGGAGAGGCTAGCGAGCAATGAGCAGTTCTTC. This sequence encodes CASSQGERLASNEQFF.

The CDR3 spells CASSSLYQETQYF. DNA for the CDR3: TGTGCCAGCAGCTCCCTGTACCAAGAGACCCAGTACTTC. The chain links TRBV7-2 to TRBJ2-5; D gene ambiguous. The V end was cut by 4 bases, the J end by 0 bases, with 6 bases between. The CDR3 contains 13 residues. Germline CDR1 reads SGHTA; CDR2 reads FQGNSA.

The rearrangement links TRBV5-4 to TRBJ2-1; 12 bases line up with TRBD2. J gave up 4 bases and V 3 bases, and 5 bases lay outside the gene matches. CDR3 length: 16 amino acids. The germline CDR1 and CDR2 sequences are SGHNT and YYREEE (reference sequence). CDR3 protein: CASSSPLAGGYNEQFF. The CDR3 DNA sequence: TGTGCCAGCAGCTCGCCCCTAGCGGGGGGGTACAATGAGCAGTTCTTC.

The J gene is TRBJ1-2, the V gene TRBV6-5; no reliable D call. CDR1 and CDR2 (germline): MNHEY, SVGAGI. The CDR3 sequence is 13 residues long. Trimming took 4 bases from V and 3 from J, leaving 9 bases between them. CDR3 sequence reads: CASSSLPDYGYTF. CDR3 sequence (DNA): TGTGCCAGCAGTTCCCTCCCGGACTATGGCTACACCTTC.

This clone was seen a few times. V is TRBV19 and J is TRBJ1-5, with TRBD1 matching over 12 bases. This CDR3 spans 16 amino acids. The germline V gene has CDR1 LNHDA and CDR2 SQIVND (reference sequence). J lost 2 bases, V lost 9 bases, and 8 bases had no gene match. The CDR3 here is CASHGTGGWGNQPQHF. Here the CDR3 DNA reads TGTGCCAGCCATGGGACAGGGGGCTGGGGCAATCAGCCCCAGCATTTT.

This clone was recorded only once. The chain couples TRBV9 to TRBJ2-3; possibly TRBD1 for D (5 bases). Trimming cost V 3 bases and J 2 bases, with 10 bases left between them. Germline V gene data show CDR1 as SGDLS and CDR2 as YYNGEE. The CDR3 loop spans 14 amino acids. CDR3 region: CASSGRTITDTQYF. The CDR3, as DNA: TGTGCCAGCAGCGGACGGACAATCACAGATACGCAGTATTTT.

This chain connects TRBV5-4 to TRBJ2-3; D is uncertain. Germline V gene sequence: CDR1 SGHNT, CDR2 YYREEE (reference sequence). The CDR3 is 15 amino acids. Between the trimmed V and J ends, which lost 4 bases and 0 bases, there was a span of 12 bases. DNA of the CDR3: TGTGCCAGCAGCAAAAGGTTTTATAGCACAGATACGCAGTATTTT. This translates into CASSKRFYSTDTQYF.

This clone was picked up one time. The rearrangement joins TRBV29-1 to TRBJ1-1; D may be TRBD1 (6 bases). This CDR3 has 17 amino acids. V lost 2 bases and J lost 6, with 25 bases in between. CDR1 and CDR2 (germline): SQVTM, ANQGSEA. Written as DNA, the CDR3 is TGCAGCGTTGAAATCGGGTCAAAAGGGGGACTATCTCCTGAAGCTTTCTTT. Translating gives CSVEIGSKGGLSPEAFF.

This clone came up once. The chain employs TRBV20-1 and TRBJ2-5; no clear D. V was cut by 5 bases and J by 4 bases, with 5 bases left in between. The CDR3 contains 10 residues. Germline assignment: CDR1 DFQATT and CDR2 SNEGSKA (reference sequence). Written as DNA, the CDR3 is TGCAGTGCTGACCGAGAGACCCAGTACTTC. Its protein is CSADRETQYF.

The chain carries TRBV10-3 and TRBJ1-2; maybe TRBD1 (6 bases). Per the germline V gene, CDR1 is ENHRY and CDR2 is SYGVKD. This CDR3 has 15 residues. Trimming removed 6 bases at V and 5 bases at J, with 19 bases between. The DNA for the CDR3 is TGTGCCATCAGGGATGGGGGCCTAGGGGGATATGGCTACACCTTC. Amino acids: CAIRDGGLGGYGYTF.

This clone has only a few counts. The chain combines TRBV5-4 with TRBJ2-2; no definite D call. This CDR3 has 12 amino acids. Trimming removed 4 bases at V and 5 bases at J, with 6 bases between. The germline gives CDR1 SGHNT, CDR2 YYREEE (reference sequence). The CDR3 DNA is TGTGCCAGCAGCGACGGGACCGGGGAGCTGTTTTTT. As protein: CASSDGTGELFF.

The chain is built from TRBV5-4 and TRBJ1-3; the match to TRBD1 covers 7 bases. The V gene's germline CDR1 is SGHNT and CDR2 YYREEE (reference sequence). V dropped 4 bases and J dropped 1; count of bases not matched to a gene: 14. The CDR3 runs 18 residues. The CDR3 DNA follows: TGTGCCAGCAGCCCGATCTCCGGGACAGAGAAATCTGGAAACACCATATATTTT. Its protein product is CASSPISGTEKSGNTIYF. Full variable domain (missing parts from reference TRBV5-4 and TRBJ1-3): ETGVTQSPTHLIKTRGQQVTLRCSSQSGHNTVSWYQQALGQGPQFIFQYYREEENGRGNFPPRFSGLQFPNYSSELNVNALELDDSALYLCASSPISGTEKSGNTIYFGEGSWLTVV.

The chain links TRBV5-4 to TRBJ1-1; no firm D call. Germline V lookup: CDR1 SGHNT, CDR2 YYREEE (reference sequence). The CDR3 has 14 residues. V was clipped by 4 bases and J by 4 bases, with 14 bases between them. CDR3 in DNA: TGTGCCAGCAGCGCCATACTTAAAGGCACTGAAGCTTTCTTT. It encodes CASSAILKGTEAFF.

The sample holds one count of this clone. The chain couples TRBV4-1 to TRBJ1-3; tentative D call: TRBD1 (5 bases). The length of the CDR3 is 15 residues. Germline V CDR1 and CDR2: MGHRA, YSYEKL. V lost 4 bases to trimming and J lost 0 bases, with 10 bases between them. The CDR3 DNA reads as TGCGCCAGCAGCCGGGGGGGGGTCTCTGGAAACACCATATATTTT. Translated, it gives CASSRGGVSGNTIYF.

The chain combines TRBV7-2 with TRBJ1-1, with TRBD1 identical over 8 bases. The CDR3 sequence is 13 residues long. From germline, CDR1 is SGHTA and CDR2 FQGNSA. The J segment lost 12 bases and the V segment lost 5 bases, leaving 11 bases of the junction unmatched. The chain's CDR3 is CASSPGQDATSFF. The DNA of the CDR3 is TGTGCCAGCAGCCCGGGACAGGATGCTACTTCTTTCTTT.

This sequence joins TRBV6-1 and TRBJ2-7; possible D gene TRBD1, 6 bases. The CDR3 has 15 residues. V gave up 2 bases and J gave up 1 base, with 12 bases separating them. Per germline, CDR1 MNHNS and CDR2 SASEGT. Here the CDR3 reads CASSEPGAKSYEQYF. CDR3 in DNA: TGTGCCAGCAGTGAACCAGGGGCGAAATCCTACGAGCAGTACTTC.

The DNA for the CDR3 is TGTGCCAGCAGCCTCAACCCAGGGGACACTGAAGCTTTCTTT. Residues: CASSLNPGDTEAFF. The chain carries TRBV7-3 and TRBJ1-1, with D maybe TRBD1 (6 bases). Germline-derived CDR1 and CDR2 are SGHTA and FQGTGA. Trimming took off 5 bases at V and 3 bases at J, with 13 bases between the two ends. CDR3 size: 14 residues.

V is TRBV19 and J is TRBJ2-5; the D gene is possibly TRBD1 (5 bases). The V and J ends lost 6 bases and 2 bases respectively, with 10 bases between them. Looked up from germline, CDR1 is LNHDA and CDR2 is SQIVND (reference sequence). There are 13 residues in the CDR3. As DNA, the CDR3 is TGTGCCAGTAGCCGACAGAGACAAGAGACCCAGTACTTC. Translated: CASSRQRQETQYF.